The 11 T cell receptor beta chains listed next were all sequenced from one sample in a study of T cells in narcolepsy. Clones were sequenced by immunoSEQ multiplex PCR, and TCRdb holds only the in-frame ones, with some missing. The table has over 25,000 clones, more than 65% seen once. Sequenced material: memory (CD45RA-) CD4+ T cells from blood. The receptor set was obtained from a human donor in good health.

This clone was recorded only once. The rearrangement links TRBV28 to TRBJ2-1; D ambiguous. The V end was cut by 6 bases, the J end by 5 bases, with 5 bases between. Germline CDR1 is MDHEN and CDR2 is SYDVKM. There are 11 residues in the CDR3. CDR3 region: CASRTNNEQFF. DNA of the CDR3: TGTGCCAGCAGAACAAACAATGAGCAGTTCTTC. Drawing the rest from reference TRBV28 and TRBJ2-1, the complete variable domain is DVKVTQSSRYLVKRTGEKVFLECVQDMDHENMFWYRQDPGLGLRLIYFSYDVKMKEKGDIPEGYSVSREKKERFSLILESASTNQTSMYLCASRTNNEQFFGPGTRLTVL.

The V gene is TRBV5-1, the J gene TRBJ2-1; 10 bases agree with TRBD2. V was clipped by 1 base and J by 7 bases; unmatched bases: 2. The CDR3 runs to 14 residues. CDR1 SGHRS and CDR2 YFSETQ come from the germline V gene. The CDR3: CASSLPSGGNEQFF. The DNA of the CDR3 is TGCGCCAGCAGCTTGCCTAGCGGGGGAAATGAGCAGTTCTTC.

CDR3 in DNA: TGTGCCAGCAGCTCCGGACTAGCCTATGAGCAGTTCTTC. Amino acid sequence: CASSSGLAYEQFF. V is TRBV5-4 and J is TRBJ2-1; 8 bases align to TRBD2. The CDR3 sequence is 13 residues long. The V and J ends lost 3 bases and 8 bases, in that order; junction bases with no gene match: 4. In germline, CDR1 is SGHNT, CDR2 YYREEE (reference sequence).

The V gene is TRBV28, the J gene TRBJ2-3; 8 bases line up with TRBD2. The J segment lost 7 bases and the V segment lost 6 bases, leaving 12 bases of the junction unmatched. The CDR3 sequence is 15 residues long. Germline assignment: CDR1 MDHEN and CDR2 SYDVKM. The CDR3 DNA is TGTGCCAGCAGCACCCGGGGGGGACCTAACTATACGCAGTATTTT. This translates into CASSTRGGPNYTQYF.

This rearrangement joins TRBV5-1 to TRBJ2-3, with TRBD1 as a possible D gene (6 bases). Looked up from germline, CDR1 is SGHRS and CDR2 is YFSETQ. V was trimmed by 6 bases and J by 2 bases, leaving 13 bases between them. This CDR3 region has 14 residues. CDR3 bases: TGCGCCAGCACCCGGGACACATACACAGATACGCAGTATTTT. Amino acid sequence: CASTRDTYTDTQYF.

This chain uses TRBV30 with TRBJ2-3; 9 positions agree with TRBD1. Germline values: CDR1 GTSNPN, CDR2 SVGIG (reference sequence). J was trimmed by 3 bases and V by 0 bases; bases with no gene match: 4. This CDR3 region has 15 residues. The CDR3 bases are TGTGCCTGGAGTGTATTGGGACAGGGAACAGATACGCAGTATTTT. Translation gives CAWSVLGQGTDTQYF.

Written as DNA, the CDR3 is TGTGCCAGCAGCTTAGCCCCAGGAGGGGGGGCGTACAATGAGCAGTTCTTC. Its protein is CASSLAPGGGAYNEQFF. This sequence joins TRBV7-2 and TRBJ2-1, with D perhaps matching TRBD2 (7 bases). V was cut by 0 bases and J by 4 bases, with 16 bases left in between. The CDR3 contains 17 residues. CDR1 is SGHTA, CDR2 FQGNSA, per germline. Together with reference TRBV7-2 and TRBJ2-1, the CDR3 gives the full variable domain: GAGVSQSPSNKVTEKGKDVELRCDPISGHTALYWYRQSLGQGLEFLIYFQGNSAPDKSGLPSDRFSAERTGGSVSTLTIQRTQQEDSAVYLCASSLAPGGGAYNEQFFGPGTRLTVL.

The CDR3 loop is CASSLATGGAGPGSGNTIYF. The CDR3 nucleotides are TGTGCCAGCAGCTTGGCCACAGGGGGCGCAGGTCCGGGCTCTGGAAACACCATATATTTT. J is TRBJ1-3 and V is TRBV5-4, with TRBD1 identical over 9 bases. Per the germline V gene, CDR1 is SGHNT and CDR2 is YYREEE (reference sequence). The length of the CDR3 is 20 residues. With V trimmed by 0 bases and J by 0 bases, 13 bases remained unmatched.

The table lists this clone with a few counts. CDR3 amino acids: CASSLVGFTDTQYF. In DNA, the CDR3 is TGTGCCAGCAGCTTAGTAGGTTTCACAGATACGCAGTATTTT. The chain carries TRBV7-2 and TRBJ2-3; D call uncertain. The germline V gene has CDR1 SGHTA and CDR2 FQGNSA. This CDR3 spans 14 amino acids. V was clipped by 1 base and J by 2 bases, with 7 bases between them.

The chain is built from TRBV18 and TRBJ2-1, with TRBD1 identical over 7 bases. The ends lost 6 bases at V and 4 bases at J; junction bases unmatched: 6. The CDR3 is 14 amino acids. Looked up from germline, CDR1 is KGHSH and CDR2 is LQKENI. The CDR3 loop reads CASSDRTAYNEQFF. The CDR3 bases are TGTGCCAGCTCGGACAGGACTGCATACAATGAGCAGTTCTTC.

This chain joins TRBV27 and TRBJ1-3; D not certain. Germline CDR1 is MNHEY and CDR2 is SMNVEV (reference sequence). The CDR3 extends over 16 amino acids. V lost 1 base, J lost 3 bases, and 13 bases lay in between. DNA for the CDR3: TGTGCCAGCAGTTTATGGCCGAGGGCTGATGGAAACACCATATATTTT. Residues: CASSLWPRADGNTIYF.